Following are 13 T cell receptor beta chains from one sample sequenced in a study of early T cells in non-severe SARS-CoV-2 infection. A single record per CDR3 protein comes from TCRdb applying MiXCR to the 5' RACE reads. The data hold 40,000 to 55,000 distinct CDR3 sequences, with 3% to 4% observed a single time. Specimen: whole blood. The receptors were gathered from an adult who was a healthcare worker with PCR-confirmed SARS-CoV-2 infection or an uninfected control (not recorded which).

This clonotype was counted a few times. The rearrangement links TRBV29-1 to TRBJ1-1; D not resolved. V lost 4 bases to trimming and J lost 1 base, with 10 bases between them. Germline CDR1 is SQVTM and CDR2 is ANQGSEA. This CDR3 spans 13 amino acids. CDR3 bases: TGCAGCGTTGGACGGGGAGGGAACACTGAAGCTTTCTTT. Translating gives CSVGRGGNTEAFF.

The sample holds many counts of this clonotype. The chain has TRBV5-6 and TRBJ1-6; 8 bases are a match to TRBD1. Losses at the gene ends were 5 bases for V and 10 bases for J; bases not matched to a gene: 5. The CDR3 runs to 13 residues. Per the germline V gene, CDR1 is SGHDT and CDR2 is YYEEEE. The CDR3 region has the DNA TGTGCCAGCAGGGGACAGGAAGGCTCACCCCTCCACTTT. Its protein product is CASRGQEGSPLHF.

This clonotype was seen ten or more times. J is TRBJ1-2 and V is TRBV19; D unresolved. The CDR3 sequence is 14 residues long. The ends were cut back, 1 base at V and 4 bases at J, with 10 bases in the middle. CDR1 and CDR2 (germline): LNHDA, SQIVND (reference sequence). The chain's CDR3 is CASSIGPLGYGYTF. CDR3 in DNA: TGTGCCAGTAGTATAGGACCGCTCGGCTATGGCTACACCTTC.

This clonotype has at least ten counts. V and J are TRBV3-1 and TRBJ2-7; D is ambiguous. CDR1 is LGHDT and CDR2 is YNNKEL in the germline V gene (reference sequence). Trimming took off 2 bases at V and 2 bases at J, with 4 bases between the two ends. CDR3 length: 12 amino acids. The CDR3 DNA follows: TGTGCCAGCAGCCAACTCACCTACGAGCAGTACTTC. Its translation is CASSQLTYEQYF.

The CDR3 here is CASSLLSGAETQYF. CDR3 sequence (DNA): TGTGCCAGCAGCCTTCTGTCCGGGGCCGAGACCCAGTACTTC. This chain joins TRBV11-2 and TRBJ2-5, with D possibly being TRBD1 or TRBD2 (5 bases each). V was pared by 5 bases and J by 5 bases, with 15 bases between. The germline V gene encodes CDR1 SGHAT and CDR2 FQNNGV. This CDR3 region has 14 residues.

The rearrangement joins TRBV20-1 to TRBJ1-1, with D tentatively TRBD1 (6 bases). Germline V lookup: CDR1 DFQATT, CDR2 SNEGSKA (reference sequence). The CDR3 loop spans 12 amino acids. The V end lost 7 bases, the J end lost 1 base, and 10 bases lay between the germline ends. The CDR3 is CSGSDRNTEAFF. DNA for the CDR3: TGCAGTGGATCGGACAGGAACACTGAAGCTTTCTTT.

This clonotype showed up many times. The rearrangement links TRBV7-9 to TRBJ2-5; 8 nucleotides line up with TRBD1. V trimming: 6 bases; J trimming: 1 base; junction bases outside the gene matches: 4. CDR1 is SEHNR and CDR2 is FQNEAQ in the germline V gene (reference sequence). This CDR3 has 14 amino acids. This CDR3 reads CASSRDRIQETQYF. For the CDR3, the DNA is TGTGCCAGCAGTAGGGACAGGATCCAAGAGACCCAGTACTTC.

This chain uses TRBV5-1 with TRBJ2-7; D possibly uses TRBD1 or TRBD2 (5 bases each). The CDR3 spans 14 residues. The V gene lost 2 bases and the J gene lost 5 bases, with 14 bases spanning the gap. Germline CDR1 and CDR2: SGHRS and YFSETQ. The CDR3 protein is CASSFRGPLDEQYF. CDR3 nucleotide sequence: TGCGCCAGCAGCTTTAGGGGACCTCTCGACGAGCAGTACTTC. The complete variable domain, with remaining parts taken from reference TRBV5-1 and TRBJ2-7, reads KAGVTQTPRYLIKTRGQQVTLSCSPISGHRSVSWYQQTPGQGLQFLFEYFSETQRNKGNFPGRFSGRQFSNSRSEMNVSTLELGDSALYLCASSFRGPLDEQYFGPGTRLTVT.

This clonotype was counted ten times or more. The chain couples TRBV6-1 to TRBJ1-2; 7 bases fit TRBD1. This CDR3 comprises 13 residues. Germline V CDR1 and CDR2: MNHNS, SASEGT. V gave up 2 bases and J gave up 8 bases; unmatched junction bases: 5. The CDR3 loop reads CASSERQGDGYTF. The CDR3 DNA reads as TGTGCCAGCAGTGAAAGGCAGGGGGACGGCTACACCTTC.

The chain is built from TRBV3-1 and TRBJ1-1; tentative D call: TRBD1 (5 bases). The CDR3 length is 13 residues. CDR1 and CDR2 (germline): LGHDT, YNNKEL (reference sequence). V lost 3 bases to trimming and J lost 2 bases, with 7 bases between them. The CDR3 loop reads CASSQTVNTEAFF. CDR3 DNA: TGTGCCAGCAGCCAGACAGTTAACACTGAAGCTTTCTTT.

This clonotype was observed many times. The chain carries TRBV19 and TRBJ1-2; possibly TRBD1 for D (5 bases). The CDR3 has 14 residues. Germline loops: CDR1 LNHDA, CDR2 SQIVND (reference sequence). Trimming removed 7 bases from V and 1 base from J, with 13 bases in between. CDR3 residues: CASTPTDFNYGYTF. CDR3 DNA sequence: TGTGCCAGTACCCCGACAGATTTTAACTATGGCTACACCTTC.

This clonotype was picked up many times. CDR3 in amino acids: CASSISTGEKLFF. CDR3 in DNA: TGTGCCAGTAGTATAAGTACTGGAGAAAAACTGTTTTTT. V usage is TRBV19 and J usage is TRBJ1-4, with D unresolved. Trimming pared 2 bases from V and 8 bases from J, leaving 9 bases between. CDR3 length equals 13 residues. Per the germline V gene, CDR1 is LNHDA and CDR2 is SQIVND (reference sequence). The full variable domain, completed using reference TRBV19 and TRBJ1-4, is DGGITQSPKYLFRKEGQNVTLSCEQNLNHDAMYWYRQDPGQGLRLIYYSQIVNDFQKGDIAEGYSVSREKKESFPLTVTSAQKNPTAFYLCASSISTGEKLFFGSGTQLSVL.

This clonotype was observed many times. The V gene is TRBV12-3 or TRBV12-4, the J gene TRBJ2-1, with 10 nucleotides matching TRBD1. With V trimmed by 4 bases and J by 7 bases, 7 bases remained unmatched. CDR3 length: 15 amino acids. The CDR3 sequence is CASSSGTGVRNEQFF. The CDR3 coding sequence is TGTGCCAGCAGTTCCGGGACAGGGGTTCGTAATGAGCAGTTCTTC.